The 16 T cell receptor beta chains given below trace back to one sample, sequenced in a study of OX40 agonist ivuxolimab in advanced cancers. Method: immunoSEQ multiplex PCR; TCRdb's copy keeps in-frame clones and lacks some. The sample consists of tens of thousands of clones, around 90% of them appearing once. Here the sequenced sample was CD4+ or CD8+ T cells sorted from blood, taken in a trial of the OX40 agonist ivuxolimab. Every receptor here comes from an adult with an advanced solid tumor such as melanoma, head and neck, liver or kidney cancer.

This chain uses TRBV25-1 with TRBJ2-7, with 8 bases that match TRBD1. V shed 4 bases and J 4 bases; nucleotides not matched to a gene: 0. This CDR3 is 12 amino acids long. The V gene's germline CDR1 is MGHDK and CDR2 SYGVNS. The CDR3 here is CASSGDRYEQYF. As DNA, the CDR3 is TGTGCCAGCAGTGGGGACAGGTACGAGCAGTACTTC.

This clone was seen a few times. The chain recombines TRBV9 with TRBJ1-1, with 7 bases aligning to TRBD1. After removal of 2 bases from V and 5 bases from J, the junction contained 3 bases not matched to a gene. The length of the CDR3 is 13 residues. Germline values: CDR1 SGDLS, CDR2 YYNGEE. The CDR3, as DNA: TGTGCCAGCAGCGTCGACAGGGCTACTGAAGCTTTCTTT. Translated: CASSVDRATEAFF. The full variable domain, with the rest looked up from reference TRBV9 and TRBJ1-1, is DSGVTQTPKHLITATGQRVTLRCSPRSGDLSVYWYQQSLDQGLQFLIQYYNGEERAKGNILERFSAQQFPDLHSELNLSSLELGDSALYFCASSVDRATEAFFGQGTRLTVV.

This clone was counted between two and nine times. V usage is TRBV9 and J usage is TRBJ1-1, with D uncertain. The ends were cut back, 0 bases at V and 6 bases at J, with 12 bases in the middle. CDR1 SGDLS and CDR2 YYNGEE come from the germline V gene. The length of the CDR3 is 14 residues. The CDR3 loop reads CASSVGSIQSEAFF. The CDR3 DNA reads TGTGCCAGCAGCGTAGGGAGCATACAATCTGAAGCTTTCTTT.

The rearrangement joins TRBV7-2 to TRBJ1-1; tentatively, D is TRBD1 (5 bases). Germline lookup yields CDR1 SGHTA and CDR2 FQGNSA. This CDR3 region has 13 residues. V lost 5 bases and J 1 base, leaving 8 bases between the germline ends. The CDR3 sequence is CASSATENTEAFF. The CDR3 nucleotides read TGTGCCAGCAGCGCGACAGAGAACACTGAAGCTTTCTTT.

DNA for the CDR3: TGTGCCACCAGCAGAGATTTCACTAGCACAACGAACACCGGGGAGCTGTTTTTT. Protein: CATSRDFTSTTNTGELFF. The rearrangement uses TRBV15 and TRBJ2-2; D might be TRBD2 (6 bases). The V end was cut by 0 bases, the J end by 0 bases, with 14 bases between. The CDR3 contains 18 residues. Per germline, CDR1 LNHNV and CDR2 YYDKDF (reference sequence).

The chain links TRBV18 to TRBJ1-1; D gene unclear. Germline CDR1 reads KGHSH; CDR2 reads LQKENI. The CDR3 sequence is 14 residues long. V lost 3 bases and J lost 0, with 8 bases in between. The CDR3 DNA reads TGTGCCAGCTCACCCTCGGGTTTGAACACTGAAGCTTTCTTT. Its protein is CASSPSGLNTEAFF.

This chain connects TRBV2 to TRBJ1-5, with 10 bases identical to TRBD1. The junction had 4 bases not matched to a gene; V was cut back by 5 bases and J by 0 bases. The length of the CDR3 is 16 residues. From germline, CDR1 is SNHLY and CDR2 FYNNEI. The CDR3 loop reads CASSLTGGFSNQPQHF. CDR3 coding DNA: TGTGCCAGCAGTCTGACAGGGGGCTTTAGCAATCAGCCCCAGCATTTT.

The chain recombines TRBV30 with TRBJ1-5, with D unclear. Germline CDR1 is GTSNPN and CDR2 is SVGIG (reference sequence). This CDR3 has 14 amino acids. Trimming shortened V by 6 bases and J by 2 bases, and 14 bases separated the two germline ends. Here the CDR3 reads CACPRSDCNQPQHF. The CDR3 region has the DNA TGTGCCTGTCCTCGGTCGGATTGCAATCAGCCCCAGCATTTT.

The gene calls are TRBV4-1 and TRBJ1-6; tentative D call: TRBD1 (5 bases). The CDR3 spans 16 residues. V lost 4 bases, J lost 7 bases, and 17 bases lay in between. The germline gives CDR1 MGHRA, CDR2 YSYEKL. CDR3: CASSPQNQGLNSPLHF. The CDR3 region has the DNA TGCGCCAGCAGCCCACAGAACCAGGGACTCAATTCACCCCTCCACTTT.

The gene calls are TRBV5-6 and TRBJ2-7; 9 bases agree with TRBD2. Germline CDR1 is SGHDT and CDR2 is YYEEEE. The CDR3 sequence is 14 residues long. After removal of 4 bases from V and 0 bases from J, the junction contained 2 bases not matched to a gene. The CDR3 reads CASSPGLASYEQYF. DNA for the CDR3: TGTGCCAGCAGCCCGGGACTAGCCTCCTACGAGCAGTACTTC.

V usage is TRBV4-1 and J usage is TRBJ2-6; 10 bases line up with TRBD1. Germline V gene sequence: CDR1 MGHRA, CDR2 YSYEKL. Trimming removed 1 base from V and 4 bases from J; junction bases left unmatched: 4. CDR3 length equals 17 residues. The chain's CDR3 is CASSQVGQGSGANVLTF. The CDR3 nucleotides read TGCGCCAGCAGCCAAGTGGGACAGGGGTCCGGGGCCAACGTCCTGACTTTC.

The rearrangement links TRBV29-1 to TRBJ1-4; D is unclear. This CDR3 is built from 14 residues. Germline V gene sequence: CDR1 SQVTM, CDR2 ANQGSEA. V dropped 6 bases and J dropped 2 bases, with 13 bases sitting between them. The CDR3 spells CSVALGGTNEKLFF. In nucleotides, the CDR3 is TGCAGCGTGGCCCTTGGAGGCACTAATGAAAAACTGTTTTTT.

This rearrangement joins TRBV30 to TRBJ1-4, with 9 bases lining up with TRBD1. V shed 5 bases, J shed 8 bases, and the junction held 6 bases outside the gene matches. Per germline, CDR1 GTSNPN and CDR2 SVGIG (reference sequence). This CDR3 comprises 13 residues. The DNA of the CDR3 is TGTGCCTGGGACGGGACAGGGTTGGAAAAACTGTTTTTT. It is translated as CAWDGTGLEKLFF.

This chain connects TRBV7-9 to TRBJ2-2, with D maybe TRBD1 (5 bases). The germline gives CDR1 SEHNR, CDR2 FQNEAQ (reference sequence). V shed 10 bases and J shed 0 bases, with 18 bases lying between them. This CDR3 spans 16 amino acids. The CDR3: CAITRDSNSNTGELFF. Here the CDR3 DNA reads TGTGCCATTACCCGTGACAGTAACTCGAACACCGGGGAGCTGTTTTTT.

V and J are TRBV7-9 and TRBJ2-1; 8 bases are a match to TRBD1. The CDR3 is made up of 16 amino acids. The trim removed 1 base at V and 8 bases at J, leaving 10 bases unmatched. The germline V gene has CDR1 SEHNR and CDR2 FQNEAQ (reference sequence). The CDR3 reads CASSLGDRSFWDEQFF. The CDR3 DNA follows: TGTGCCAGCAGCTTAGGGGACAGGTCTTTTTGGGATGAGCAGTTCTTC.

The chain joins TRBV4-2 to TRBJ1-2; TRBD1 matches at 7 bases. Unmatched junction bases numbered 8, after V lost 3 bases and J lost 4 bases. Germline lookup yields CDR1 LGHNA and CDR2 YNFKEQ. This CDR3 region has 15 residues. The CDR3 DNA reads as TGTGCCAGCAGCCAGGGACAGACTATTTCCTATGGCTACACCTTC. It is translated as CASSQGQTISYGYTF.